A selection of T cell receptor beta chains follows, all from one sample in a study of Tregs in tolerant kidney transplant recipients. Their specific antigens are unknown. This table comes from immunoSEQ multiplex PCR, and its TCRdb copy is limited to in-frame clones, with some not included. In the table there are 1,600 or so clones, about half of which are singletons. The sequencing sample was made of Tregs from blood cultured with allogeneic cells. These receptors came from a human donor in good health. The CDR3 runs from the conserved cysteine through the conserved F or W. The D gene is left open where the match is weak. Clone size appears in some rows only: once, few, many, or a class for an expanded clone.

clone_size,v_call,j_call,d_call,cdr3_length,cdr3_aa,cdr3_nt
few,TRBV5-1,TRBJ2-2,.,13,CASSTSGTGELFF,TGCGCCAGCAGCACGTCGGGCACCGGGGAGCTGTTTTTT
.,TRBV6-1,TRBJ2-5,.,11,CASSYGETQYF,TGTGCCAGCAGTTACGGAGAGACCCAGTACTTC
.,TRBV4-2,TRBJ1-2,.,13,CASSLAPGAGYTF,TGTGCCAGCAGCTTAGCGCCTGGTGCGGGCTACACCTTC
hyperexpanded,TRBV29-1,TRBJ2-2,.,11,CSVLRTGELFF,TGCAGCGTTTTGCGCACCGGGGAGCTGTTTTTT
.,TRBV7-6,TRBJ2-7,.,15,CASSRSGTRSYEQYF,TGTGCCAGCAGCCGATCAGGCACAAGGTCCTACGAGCAGTACTTC
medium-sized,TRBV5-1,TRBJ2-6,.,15,CASSLGGYGANVLTF,TGCGCCAGCAGCTTGGGTGGATACGGGGCCAACGTCCTGACTTTC
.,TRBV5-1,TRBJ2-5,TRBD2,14,CASSLAGGSETQYF,TGCGCCAGCAGCTTGGCGGGGGGTTCGGAGACCCAGTACTTC
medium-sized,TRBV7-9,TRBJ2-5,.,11,CASSLVGRPDF,TGTGCCAGCAGCTTAGTGGGTCGTCCAGACTTC
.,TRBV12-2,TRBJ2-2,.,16,CASSLSSVPNTGELFF,TGTGCCAGCAGCCTCTCTAGCGTACCGAACACCGGGGAGCTGTTTTTT
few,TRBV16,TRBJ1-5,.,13,CASASQGNQPQHF,TGTGCCAGCGCCTCTCAGGGGAATCAGCCCCAGCATTTT
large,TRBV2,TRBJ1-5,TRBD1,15,CASTPDRGRGQPQHF,TGTGCCAGCACTCCCGACAGGGGGCGCGGTCAGCCCCAGCATTTT
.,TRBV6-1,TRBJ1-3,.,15,CASRRTLTRGNTIYF,TGTGCCAGCAGGCGGACACTGACTAGGGGAAACACCATATATTTT
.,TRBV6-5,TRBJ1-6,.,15,CASTQRGAYNSPLHF,TGTGCCAGCACCCAGAGGGGGGCCTATAATTCACCCCTCCACTTT
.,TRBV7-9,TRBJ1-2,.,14,CASSTTGGGYGYTF,TGTGCCAGCAGCACCACCGGGGGTGGGTATGGCTACACCTTC
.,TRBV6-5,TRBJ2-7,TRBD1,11,CASSARGEQYF,TGTGCCAGCAGTGCCAGGGGGGAGCAGTACTTC
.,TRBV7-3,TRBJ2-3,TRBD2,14,CASSLTGGTDTQYF,TGTGCCAGCAGCTTAACGGGAGGGACAGATACGCAGTATTTT
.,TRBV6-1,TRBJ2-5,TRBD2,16,CASSEFAGGYQETQYF,TGTGCCAGCAGTGAATTTGCGGGGGGGTACCAAGAGACCCAGTACTTC
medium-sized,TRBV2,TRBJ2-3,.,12,CASSPIRDTQYF,TGTGCCAGCAGCCCAATAAGAGATACGCAGTATTTT
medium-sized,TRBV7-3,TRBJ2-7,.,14,CASSLWGTPREQYF,TGTGCCAGCAGCTTATGGGGGACCCCTCGCGAGCAGTACTTC
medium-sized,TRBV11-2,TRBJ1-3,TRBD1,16,CASSSLQGSRGNTIYF,TGTGCCAGCAGCTCACTACAGGGGTCGAGGGGAAACACCATATATTTT
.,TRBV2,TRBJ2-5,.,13,CASKSRGPGTQYF,TGTGCCAGCAAGAGTAGGGGCCCTGGGACCCAGTACTTC
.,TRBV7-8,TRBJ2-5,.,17,CASSLAQVGPSLGTQYF,TGTGCCAGCAGCTTAGCGCAGGTTGGGCCGTCCTTAGGGACCCAGTACTTC
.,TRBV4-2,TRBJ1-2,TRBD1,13,CASSKGTGDGYTF,TGTGCCAGCAGCAAAGGGACAGGTGATGGCTACACCTTC
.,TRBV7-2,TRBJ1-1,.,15,CASSTRAGTSSEAFF,TGTGCCAGCAGCACTCGAGCCGGGACGTCTTCTGAAGCTTTCTTT
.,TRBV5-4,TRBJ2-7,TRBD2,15,CASSSPSGGGYEQYF,TGTGCCAGCAGCTCCCCGAGCGGGGGAGGTTACGAGCAGTACTTC
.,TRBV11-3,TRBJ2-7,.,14,CASSSKRVRNEQYF,TGTGCCAGCAGCTCGAAGCGGGTTCGGAACGAGCAGTACTTC
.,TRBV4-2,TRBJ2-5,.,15,CASSQGVGLKETQYF,TGTGCCAGCAGCCAAGGGGTAGGGCTAAAAGAGACCCAGTACTTC
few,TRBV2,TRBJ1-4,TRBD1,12,CATGTGVEKLFF,TGTGCCACCGGGACAGGGGTCGAAAAACTGTTTTTT
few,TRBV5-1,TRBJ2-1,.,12,CASSWRYNEQFF,TGCGCCAGCAGCTGGCGATACAATGAGCAGTTCTTC
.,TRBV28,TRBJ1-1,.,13,CASSSFIGSEAFF,TGTGCCAGCAGTTCCTTCATAGGCTCTGAAGCTTTCTTT
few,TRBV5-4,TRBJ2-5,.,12,CASSFAQETQYF,TGTGCCAGCAGCTTCGCGCAAGAGACCCAGTACTTC
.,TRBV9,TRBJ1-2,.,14,CASSPDGLFDGYTF,TGTGCCAGCAGCCCCGACGGACTATTCGATGGCTACACCTTC